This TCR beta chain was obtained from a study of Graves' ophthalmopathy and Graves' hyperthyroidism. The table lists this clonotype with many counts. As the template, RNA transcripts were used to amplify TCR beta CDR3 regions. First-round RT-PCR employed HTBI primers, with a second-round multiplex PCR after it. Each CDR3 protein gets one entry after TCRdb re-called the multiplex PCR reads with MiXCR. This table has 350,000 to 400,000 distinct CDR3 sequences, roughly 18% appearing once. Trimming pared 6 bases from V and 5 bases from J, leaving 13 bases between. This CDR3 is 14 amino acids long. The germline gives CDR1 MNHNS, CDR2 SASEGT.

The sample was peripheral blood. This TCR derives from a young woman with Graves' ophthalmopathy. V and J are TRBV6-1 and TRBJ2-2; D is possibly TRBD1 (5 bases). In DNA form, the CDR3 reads TGTGCCAGCAGAGGACCAGGGTGGACCGGGGAGCTGTTTTTT. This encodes CASRGPGWTGELFF.